Below, 16 T cell receptor beta chains from the same sample are listed, as sequenced in a study of identical twins. From the 5' RACE reads, TCRdb called clonotypes with MiXCR, one entry per CDR3 protein. The sample comprises about 240,000 distinct CDR3 sequences, about 12% of which are singletons, and 3.5% to 5% rests with the top ten. These same data were also listed under a study on yellow fever vaccine responses in identical twins.

The material sequenced was memory (CD45RO+) T cells sorted from blood. The receptors shown here come from a woman aged 18-29 years in good health.

To note about this clonotype: This may arise from a read error, as a much more abundant clone is one base away. The chain carries TRBV7-9 and TRBJ2-1; no definite D call. Germline V gene sequence: CDR1 SEHNR, CDR2 FQNEAQ (reference sequence). The CDR3 has 12 residues. DNA for the CDR3: TGTGTCAGCAGCTTATCGATCGCTGAGCAGTTCTTC. It yields the protein CVSSLSIAEQFF.

There are a few counts of this clonotype. This chain connects TRBV6-1 to TRBJ2-5; TRBD1 matches at 7 bases. The CDR3 spans 15 residues. Trimming took 6 bases from V and 5 from J; bases not matched to a gene: 12. Germline V gives CDR1 MNHNS, CDR2 SASEGT. CDR3 nucleotide sequence: TGTGCCAGCAGCCCGTCGGGTCAGGGGGAGGAGACCCAGTACTTC. This codes for CASSPSGQGEETQYF.

This chain connects TRBV7-2 to TRBJ1-4; 7 bases are a match to TRBD1. CDR1 is SGHTA and CDR2 is FQGNSA in the germline V gene. The J segment lost 5 bases and the V segment lost 6 bases, leaving 6 bases of the junction unmatched. The CDR3 has 14 residues. The CDR3 is CASRRGQRNEKLFF. The CDR3 nucleotides are TGTGCCAGCAGAAGGGGACAGAGAAATGAAAAACTGTTTTTT.

In its sample, this clonotype was seen a few times. The chain combines TRBV6-2 or TRBV6-3 with TRBJ1-6, with unresolved D. The CDR3 is made up of 15 amino acids. V gave up 0 bases and J gave up 10 bases, with 13 bases separating them. The germline V gene encodes CDR1 MNHEY and CDR2 SVGEGT. The CDR3 DNA reads as TGTGCCAGCAGTTACTCGACCGGGGAAGGCTCACCCCTCCACTTT. The encoded protein is CASSYSTGEGSPLHF.

In this sample, this clonotype turned up many times. The chain uses TRBV27 and TRBJ1-2; 9 bases fit TRBD1. J gave up 4 bases and V 5 bases, and 8 bases lay outside the gene matches. CDR1 is MNHEY, CDR2 SMNVEV, per germline (reference sequence). This CDR3 has 15 residues. The CDR3 nucleotides read TGTGCCAGCAGTCAACTGGACAGGGGCGCCTATGGCTACACCTTC. Its translation: CASSQLDRGAYGYTF.

This clonotype was seen a few times. The CDR3 region is CASSVAGFLNEQFF. The CDR3 DNA sequence: TGTGCCAGCAGCGTGGCGGGGTTCCTCAATGAGCAGTTCTTC. The chain carries TRBV9 and TRBJ2-1; D is perhaps TRBD2 (6 bases). With 2 bases removed from V and 6 bases from J, the gap between germline ends came to 12 bases. The CDR3 consists of 14 residues. Germline values: CDR1 SGDLS, CDR2 YYNGEE.

In its sample, this clonotype was seen many times. This rearrangement joins TRBV29-1 to TRBJ2-5; the match to TRBD2 covers 12 bases. With V trimmed by 3 bases and J by 5 bases, 7 bases remained unmatched. The CDR3 loop spans 15 amino acids. The V gene's germline CDR1 is SQVTM and CDR2 ANQGSEA. The CDR3, as DNA: TGCAGCGTTGACGGGCTAGCGGGAGGGTTTGAGACCCAGTACTTC. Protein product: CSVDGLAGGFETQYF.

The genes are TRBV7-2 and TRBJ2-7; D may be TRBD2 (5 bases). V was pared by 1 base and J by 2 bases, with 9 bases between. Germline V gene sequence: CDR1 SGHTA, CDR2 FQGNSA. This CDR3 region has 14 residues. Here the CDR3 reads CASSLGVLAYEQYF. In DNA form, the CDR3 reads TGTGCCAGCAGCTTAGGTGTACTAGCCTACGAGCAGTACTTC. The complete variable domain, with remaining parts taken from reference TRBV7-2 and TRBJ2-7, reads GAGVSQSPSNKVTEKGKDVELRCDPISGHTALYWYRQSLGQGLEFLIYFQGNSAPDKSGLPSDRFSAERTGGSVSTLTIQRTQQEDSAVYLCASSLGVLAYEQYFGPGTRLTVT.

This chain links TRBV29-1 with TRBJ2-4; no firm D call. The length of the CDR3 is 14 residues. The V and J ends lost 2 bases and 7 bases respectively, with 15 bases between them. From germline, CDR1 is SQVTM and CDR2 ANQGSEA. The CDR3 region is CSVELGPPFNIQYF. The CDR3 coding sequence is TGCAGCGTTGAACTAGGACCGCCCTTCAACATTCAGTACTTC.

The table lists this clonotype with many counts. The gene calls are TRBV12-3 or TRBV12-4 and TRBJ1-5; D not resolved. The CDR3 length is 13 residues. V lost 5 bases, J lost 4 bases, and 9 bases lay in between. The CDR3 coding sequence is TGTGCCAGCAGTCCGGGCCTTAATCAGCCCCAGCATTTT. It yields the protein CASSPGLNQPQHF.

CDR3 bases: TGCGCCAGCAGCCAAGGGCGGGCGAAGGGTACTGGCACAGATACGCAGTATTTT. It encodes CASSQGRAKGTGTDTQYF. The chain recombines TRBV4-3 with TRBJ2-3; tentatively, D is TRBD2 (5 bases). V was pared by 1 base and J by 1 base, with 18 bases between. Per the germline V gene, CDR1 is LGHNA and CDR2 is YSLEER. The CDR3 covers 18 residues.

A few counts support this clonotype. The rearrangement uses TRBV7-2 and TRBJ2-1, with D unclear. The CDR3 runs 11 residues. V gave up 1 base and J gave up 9 bases, with 4 bases separating them. Germline assignment: CDR1 SGHTA and CDR2 FQGNSA. The chain's CDR3 is CASSLGVEQFF. Here the CDR3 DNA reads TGTGCCAGCAGCTTAGGGGTTGAGCAGTTCTTC.

This clonotype was counted between two and nine times. The chain links TRBV20-1 to TRBJ1-2; 7 bases line up with TRBD1. J gave up 3 bases and V 6 bases, and 13 bases lay outside the gene matches. The germline CDR1 and CDR2 sequences are DFQATT and SNEGSKA (reference sequence). There are 15 residues in the CDR3. The CDR3 sequence: CSAPADYRGDYGYTF. CDR3 nucleotide sequence: TGCAGTGCCCCAGCAGACTACAGGGGAGACTATGGCTACACCTTC.

This clonotype appeared many times. CDR3 region: CSARQGQGAYEQYF. The CDR3 DNA reads as TGCAGCGCCCGGCAAGGACAGGGGGCCTACGAGCAGTACTTC. The rearrangement uses TRBV29-1 and TRBJ2-7; TRBD1 matches at 10 bases. The J segment lost 2 bases and the V segment lost 7 bases, leaving 8 bases of the junction unmatched. Germline V gene lookup returns CDR1 SQVTM and CDR2 ANQGSEA. The CDR3 sequence is 14 residues long.

This clonotype appeared many times. This CDR3 reads CSVREGREQFF. For the CDR3, the DNA is TGCAGCGTTAGAGAGGGCCGGGAGCAGTTCTTC. The V call is TRBV29-1, the J call TRBJ2-1; possible D gene TRBD2, 5 bases. The CDR3 consists of 11 residues. The germline V gene encodes CDR1 SQVTM and CDR2 ANQGSEA. Trimming removed 5 bases at V and 10 bases at J, with 12 bases between.

In this sample, this clonotype turned up many times. The V and J genes are TRBV12-3 or TRBV12-4 and TRBJ1-2; D uncertain. The CDR3 loop spans 14 amino acids. Trimming left V 3 bases short and J 4 bases short, with 12 bases between. For the CDR3, the DNA is TGTGCCAGCAGTTTGGGCCCGACGAGCTATGGCTACACCTTC. This encodes CASSLGPTSYGYTF.